The 8 T cell receptor beta chains reported below all come from one sample, sequenced in a study of molecular identifiers for immune sequencing clone quantification. MiXCR was run by TCRdb on the PCR reads, yielding one entry per CDR3 protein. The sample has 550,000 to 750,000 distinct CDR3 sequences, about 20% seen once. Sequenced sample: naive CD8+ T cells from blood, with Jurkat cell RNA spiked in. Subset described: FACS-sorted CD8+CD4-CCR7+CD45RA+ naive T cells. The receptors derive from a human donor in good health. Some libraries in this study had Jurkat cell RNA spiked in.

V and J are TRBV9 and TRBJ2-1, with 14 bases identical to TRBD2. Per the germline V gene, CDR1 is SGDLS and CDR2 is YYNGEE. CDR3 size: 17 residues. V lost 0 bases and J lost 5; bases outside the gene matches: 4. CDR3 residues: CASSVEGLAGVNNEQFF. In nucleotides, the CDR3 is TGTGCCAGCAGCGTAGAGGGACTAGCGGGAGTCAACAATGAGCAGTTCTTC.

This clonotype was recorded many times. This chain uses TRBV11-2 with TRBJ2-1; D may be TRBD1 (6 bases). Germline V gene data show CDR1 as SGHAT and CDR2 as FQNNGV. V lost 1 base, J lost 2 bases, and 6 bases lay in between. The CDR3 spans 14 residues. DNA of the CDR3: TGTGCCAGCAGCTTAGGGGGGCCCTACAATGAGCAGTTCTTC. This sequence encodes CASSLGGPYNEQFF.

This clonotype was counted between two and nine times. V gene TRBV20-1 combines with J gene TRBJ2-1, with a possible D match to TRBD2 (6 bases). The germline V gene has CDR1 DFQATT and CDR2 SNEGSKA (reference sequence). Trimming cost V 3 bases and J 9 bases, with 21 bases left between them. This CDR3 has 15 residues. DNA of the CDR3: TGCAGTGCTAGGCCCGAGACTAGGGTCGTGGGTGAGCAGTTCTTC. This gives the protein CSARPETRVVGEQFF.

The sample holds many counts of this clonotype. This chain joins TRBV6-5 and TRBJ2-7; D gene unclear. Trimming took off 0 bases at V and 4 bases at J, with 7 bases between the two ends. This CDR3 contains 13 residues. Germline V gene data show CDR1 as MNHEY and CDR2 as SVGAGI. CDR3 in amino acids: CASSYSWEYEQYF. In DNA form, the CDR3 reads TGTGCCAGCAGTTACTCCTGGGAATACGAGCAGTACTTC.

The sample holds many counts of this clonotype. The chain couples TRBV12-3 or TRBV12-4 to TRBJ1-1; 7 nucleotides match TRBD1. V shed 6 bases, J shed 0 bases, and the junction held 4 bases outside the gene matches. The CDR3 is made up of 14 amino acids. CDR3 region: CASRTGKMNTEAFF. In DNA form, the CDR3 reads TGTGCCAGCAGGACAGGGAAAATGAACACTGAAGCTTTCTTT.

Notes on this clonotype: A single base separates this from a much larger clone, so it may be a read error. The V and J genes are TRBV6-5 and TRBJ1-5; 9 bases are a match to TRBD1. Losses at the gene ends were 4 bases for V and 9 bases for J; bases not matched to a gene: 10. The CDR3 extends over 15 amino acids. The germline CDR1 and CDR2 sequences are MNHEY and SVGAGI. This chain's CDR3 is CASSLSGTGSRPQHF. CDR3 nucleotide sequence: TGTGCCAGCAGTTTATCCGGGACAGGGAGTCGGCCCCAGCATTTT.

This clonotype appeared many times. The chain combines TRBV27 with TRBJ2-2, with a tentative D call TRBD2 (5 bases). The germline CDR1 and CDR2 sequences are MNHEY and SMNVEV (reference sequence). Trimming cost V 5 bases and J 6 bases, with 7 bases left between them. This CDR3 comprises 12 residues. CDR3 amino acids: CASSPEAGELFF. The CDR3 bases are TGTGCCAGCAGTCCGGAGGCCGGGGAGCTGTTTTTT.

This clonotype was found a few times. The chain recombines TRBV19 with TRBJ2-1; the D is unclear. In germline, CDR1 is LNHDA, CDR2 SQIVND (reference sequence). This CDR3 region has 12 residues. V gave up 3 bases and J gave up 8 bases, with 8 bases separating them. The CDR3 DNA sequence: TGTGCCAGTAGTATGGGCAAGGATGAGCAGTTCTTC. It is translated as CASSMGKDEQFF.